Listed here is a single T cell receptor (beta chain). The antigen it binds to is not known. No per-base quality is available; no much larger clone lies one base away. These data are taken from a study of blood T cells in healthy people across ages (dated by TCRdb to between 2014 and 2017). Regarding the study in general: In model experiments, template switching captured roughly one uniquely barcoded TCR beta cDNA molecule for every two T cells. Four age groups were formed from the donors: young (average around 15 years), middle-aged (around 37), aged (about 62) and long-lived (about 75). For two donors (one aged 18 to 29 and one aged 80 or older), the study analyzed two additional independent replicas of 1 million unique cDNA reads from the same blood draw. The study measured age-related changes in TCR beta repertoire diversity using deep sequencing normalized with unique cDNA molecular identifiers. Here is what the overall study found, with its caveats: Because the CMV infection status of the donors was unknown, age-related changes in expanded clonotypes may potentially have been confounded. Observed TCR beta diversity per million T cells fell roughly linearly with age, and a significant reduction was already apparent by age around 44. Estimates of total diversity based on one million sequenced T cells were considered lower bounds and underestimates. The percentage of naive T cells measured by flow cytometry correlated strongly with observed TCR beta diversity. Conclusive comparison of naive and antigen-experienced compartments was prevented by the profiling of bulk unsorted PBMCs. Compared with the aged group, the long-lived group had more naive CD4+ T cells, fewer expanded clones and increased TCR diversity, suggesting age selection.

Library preparation was by 5' RACE. Instrument on record: Illumina HiSeq 2500. The second PCR ran for roughly 7 to 12 cycles and used a J-beta primer mix along with a sample-barcoded 5' primer. A unique molecular identifier was introduced onto each TCR beta cDNA molecule by a template-switch 5' adaptor carrying 12 random nucleotides. At least 3 million CDR3-containing paired-end reads were obtained from each sample. All of the RNA was converted into first-strand cDNA using the Mint cDNA synthesis kit, with a TRBC-specific oligonucleotide serving as the primer. Following uracil-DNA glycosylase treatment, all cDNA underwent a first 18-cycle PCR with the universal primers M1SS and BC2_uni_R. Turning to the authors' computational methods: For normalization, 1 million high-quality reads were randomly selected from each sample, with every read carrying a distinct molecular identifier. Reads sharing molecular identifiers were discarded rather than binned into consensus sequences. MiTCR, with a Q25 quality threshold and the strictest error-elimination algorithm, was used for CDR3 identification, clonotype clustering and error correction. A nonparametric unseen species model using Euler transformation provided a lower-bound estimate of total TCR beta diversity. The raw public data were reprocessed by TCRdb itself: fastp quality trimming at Q25, MiXCR clonotype calling, in-frame beta chains only. One record per CDR3 amino acid sequence lists the most common genes and DNA. These V and J calls rely on TCRdb rather than the paper's analysis. Recorded for this sample are around 1,000,000 distinct CDR3 sequences; under 30% of them occurred a single time. The ten largest clonotypes hold about 0.8% of the sample.

Systemically healthy Caucasian individuals from Russia, around 39 in total and aged roughly 6 to 100 years, were included as donors. Each donor gave approximately 9.3 milliliters of peripheral blood, collected into EDTA-treated Vacutainer tubes. Ficoll-Paque density-gradient centrifugation was used to isolate PBMCs, with at least 6.5 million obtained per sample. Trizol reagent was used to extract total RNA from the PBMCs, yielding at least 6 micrograms per sample. The percentages of naive CD45RAhigh/CD27high T cells were determined by flow cytometry on a PBMC aliquot from every donor. Deletion took 0 bases off V and 7 bases off J, with a span of 19 bases between the germline ends. The germline V gene specifies MGHRA as CDR1 and YSYEKL as CDR2. The CDR3 runs 17 residues from the cysteine to the phenylalanine. Only the CDR3 DNA stays, 51 bases, in frame from base 1. The sample was also reused in another study, on T cells of mothers and their children. The second source states: Nine systemically healthy Caucasian individuals served as donors, namely three mothers together with their six children. cDNA synthesis consumed the entire amount of extracted RNA, loaded at roughly 1.5 ug RNA in each 15 ul reaction. In the second PCR, the M1S primer added sample barcodes and 2-4 random nucleotides. Each mother yielded over 9.5 million TCR beta CDR3 reads and each child 2.5 million to 3 million reads. Thymic selection shapes the output of TCR recombination in a similar way in related and unrelated pairs, and inherited differences have a minor effect. Related mother-child pairs always showed normalized repertoire overlap that was slightly higher than in unrelated mother-child pairs, though the difference was never significant. With a sensitivity of about 100 clones per million clonotypes, no persistent microchimeric T cell clones were detected. Deep NGS was used in the study to compare the TCR beta repertoires of mothers and children and to look for features that separate related mother-child pairs from unrelated individuals. Mothers averaged roughly 36 +/- 4 years of age and children averaged approximately 12 +/- 4 years. After adapter ligation with NEBNext reagents, the libraries were sequenced on Illumina HiSeq 2000 with 100+100 nt paired-end reads. To prevent cross-contamination, the mother and child libraries were prepared one month apart and sequenced in separate runs. Between about 500,000 and 2,300,000 distinct TCR beta clonotypes were identified per donor. Naive TCR beta clonotypes were estimated from low-frequency clonotypes matched to each donor's FACS-determined naive share, without sorting.

The clonotype comes from a girl aged 2 to 9 in good health. Sample: blood. This chain is built from TRBV4-1 and TRBJ2-1, with no confidently assigned D gene. The CDR3 reads as follows: CASSQDSSWTPRNEQFF. In nucleotides, the sequence is TGCGCCAGCAGCCAAGACTCCTCGTGGACCCCACGGAATGAGCAGTTCTTC.